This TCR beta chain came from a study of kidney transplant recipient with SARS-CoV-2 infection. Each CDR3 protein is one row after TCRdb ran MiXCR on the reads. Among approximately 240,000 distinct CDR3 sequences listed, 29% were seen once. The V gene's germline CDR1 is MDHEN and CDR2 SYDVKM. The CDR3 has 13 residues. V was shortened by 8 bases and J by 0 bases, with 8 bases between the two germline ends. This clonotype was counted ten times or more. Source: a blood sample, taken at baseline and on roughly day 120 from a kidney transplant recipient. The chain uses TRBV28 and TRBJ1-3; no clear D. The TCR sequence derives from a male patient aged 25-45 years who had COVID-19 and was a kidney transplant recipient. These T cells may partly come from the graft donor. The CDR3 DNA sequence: TGTGCCAGCGTGGGCCTCTCTGGAAACACCATATATTTT. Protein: CASVGLSGNTIYF. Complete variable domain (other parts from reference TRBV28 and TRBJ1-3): DVKVTQSSRYLVKRTGEKVFLECVQDMDHENMFWYRQDPGLGLRLIYFSYDVKMKEKGDIPEGYSVSREKKERFSLILESASTNQTSMYLCASVGLSGNTIYFGEGSWLTVV.